This TCR beta chain was recovered during a study of glioma-infiltrating T cells (dated by TCRdb to the mid-2010s). About the full investigation: TCR alpha- and beta-chain repertoires were sequenced from glioma tissue, non-neoplastic brain tissue and matched peripheral blood mononuclear cells. To measure divergence between tissue and blood T-cell populations, each tissue-infiltrating repertoire was compared with the peripheral blood repertoire of the same patient. The paired cohort was made up of three low-grade glioma patients, several primary glioblastoma patients and three non-glioma patients who contributed non-neoplastic brain tissue. The paper as a whole reports these results and caveats: Very few CDR3 sequences were shared between tissue and blood, attributed to high CDR3 diversity and limited sampling. Group comparisons were based on small numbers of patients: three non-neoplastic, three low-grade glioma and roughly eight glioblastoma patients. In non-neoplastic patients, VJ-independent divergence between tissue and blood fell below expectation, whereas in all gliomas, and especially in low-grade gliomas, the divergence rose above expectation.

At least ten counts were recorded for this clonotype. The antigen it recognizes is unknown. It has no much larger one-base neighbor in the sample; base qualities were not kept. TCR alpha and beta CDR3 regions were amplified with the iRepertoire nested amplicon-rescue multiplex PCR (arm-PCR) platform from RNA. The input for one-step reverse transcription and amplification was about 95-450 ng of tissue mRNA or PBMC total RNA. After bead purification, a secondary multiplex PCR added Illumina adapters, and libraries were gel-purified between 200 and 400 bp. The libraries contained internal 6-nucleotide barcodes that were used for demultiplexing. Libraries were sequenced on an Illumina MiSeq with 2x220 or 2x250 nucleotide paired-end reads. In the original analysis: Paired reads were merged using FLASH 1.2.11 and were aligned to the GRCh37 human genome using BWA-MEM, after which TRA and TRB reads were extracted. For V and J assignment, an IMGT-derived reference of cassette sequences and CDR3 motifs that included pseudogenes was used. Reads were translated in three frames, and productive CDR3s were defined by a C…FGXG motif without stop codons. Clonotypes were defined as unique combinations of V-J cassette pair and CDR3 amino acid sequence. Reads were filtered by Hamming distance, with the threshold set by the sequence error rate of each sample in mapped regions. TCRdb reworked the public reads: Q25 trimming with fastp, MiXCR clone assembly, productive beta chains retained. Each record represents a unique CDR3 protein, reported with the most common genes and DNA among its rows. These V and J calls derive from TCRdb rather than the authors' analysis. Across this sample there are over 120,000 distinct CDR3 sequences, with roughly 43% seen only once. Jointly, the top ten make up around 18% of the sample.

V lost 7 bases and J lost 4 bases; the stretch between them is 13 bases long. From the cysteine up to the phenylalanine, the CDR3 has a length of 14 residues. Only the CDR3 DNA stays, 42 bases, in frame from base 1. Looking up the germline V gene yields CDR1 MDHEN and CDR2 SYDVKM. Recombination connected TRBV28 to TRBJ2-2, with the D gene uncertain. This TCR was recovered from a human donor with low-grade glioma or glioblastoma, undergoing nonglioma brain surgery, or in good health (not recorded which). Sequenced input: glioma tissue, nonneoplastic brain tissue, or PBMCs (not recorded which). The sequenced DNA: TGTGCCAGCAAGGTCGGCGTCTTCACCGGGGAGCTGTTTTTT. Its translation reads: CASKVGVFTGELFF.